This is a list of T cell receptor beta chains from one sample in a study of T cell changes during pregnancy in multiple sclerosis. Data came from immunoSEQ multiplex PCR; TCRdb stores just in-frame clones and leaves some out. Among under 85,000 clones listed, 90% to 95% were seen once. The sequences come from peripheral blood, collected in the third trimester of pregnancy. These receptors all stem from a female donor with multiple sclerosis, enrolled in a pregnancy study. Each CDR3 is given with its conserved first and last residue. Each record gives: D gene, V gene, J gene, CDR3 protein, CDR3 DNA. A D gene is named only where the DNA matches it firmly.

D gene: TRBD1
V gene: TRBV10-1
J gene: TRBJ1-1
CDR3 protein: CASTETGREGNTEAFF
CDR3 DNA: TGCGCCAGCACCGAGACAGGGCGAGAGGGGAACACTGAAGCTTTCTTT

D gene: TRBD2
V gene: TRBV2
J gene: TRBJ2-1
CDR3 protein: CASSEAFRRGGYNEQFF
CDR3 DNA: TGTGCCAGCAGTGAAGCATTTAGGCGGGGGGGATACAATGAGCAGTTCTTC

D gene: NA
V gene: TRBV28
J gene: TRBJ1-2
CDR3 protein: CASTSRDRPLIGYTF
CDR3 DNA: TGTGCCAGCACGTCCCGAGACAGGCCTCTCATAGGCTACACCTTC

D gene: NA
V gene: TRBV4-3
J gene: TRBJ1-6
CDR3 protein: CASSQDPGDRNSPLHF
CDR3 DNA: TGCGCCAGCAGCCAAGATCCAGGTGATCGAAATTCACCCCTCCACTTT

D gene: TRBD1
V gene: TRBV27
J gene: TRBJ2-5
CDR3 protein: CASRGDRQETQYF
CDR3 DNA: TGTGCCAGCAGAGGGGACAGACAAGAGACCCAGTACTTC

D gene: TRBD1
V gene: TRBV6-6
J gene: TRBJ1-4
CDR3 protein: CASSLTGARGEKLFF
CDR3 DNA: TGTGCCAGCAGTCTGACAGGGGCACGCGGTGAAAAACTGTTTTTT

D gene: TRBD2
V gene: TRBV7-2
J gene: TRBJ2-7
CDR3 protein: CASSPQMRGSSYEQYF
CDR3 DNA: TGTGCCAGCAGCCCCCAAATGCGGGGGAGCTCCTACGAGCAGTACTTC

D gene: NA
V gene: TRBV18
J gene: TRBJ2-5
CDR3 protein: CASSPSGSQETQYF
CDR3 DNA: TGTGCCAGCTCACCAAGCGGGTCACAAGAGACCCAGTACTTC

D gene: NA
V gene: TRBV6-5
J gene: TRBJ2-6
CDR3 protein: CASSYGQSGANVLTF
CDR3 DNA: TGTGCCAGCAGTTATGGCCAATCTGGGGCCAACGTCCTGACTTTC

D gene: TRBD1
V gene: TRBV11-2
J gene: TRBJ1-1
CDR3 protein: CASSSRQGRAEAFF
CDR3 DNA: TGTGCCAGCAGCTCCCGACAGGGGCGGGCTGAAGCTTTCTTT

D gene: NA
V gene: TRBV7-6
J gene: TRBJ2-3
CDR3 protein: CASSSPIGADTQYF
CDR3 DNA: TGTGCCAGCAGCTCGCCTATCGGGGCAGATACGCAGTATTTT

D gene: TRBD1
V gene: TRBV11-1
J gene: TRBJ1-1
CDR3 protein: CASTHGQGNTEAFF
CDR3 DNA: TGTGCCAGCACCCACGGACAGGGAAACACTGAAGCTTTCTTT